The entry below describes one T cell receptor (beta chain). This sample is drawn from a study of OX40 agonist ivuxolimab in advanced cancers. TCRdb's copy holds only in-frame clones and misses some; the assay was immunoSEQ multiplex PCR. The data contain tens of thousands of clones, 70% to 90% of them singletons. Sequenced material: CD4+ or CD8+ T cells sorted from blood, taken in a trial of the OX40 agonist ivuxolimab. This TCR came from an adult with an advanced solid tumor such as melanoma, head and neck, liver or kidney cancer.

CDR3 coding DNA: TGTGCCAGCAGCTTTGAGTATCAGCCCCAGCATTTT. It translates to CASSFEYQPQHF. The chain carries TRBV7-2 and TRBJ1-5; no clear D gene. V lost 3 bases to trimming and J lost 5 bases, with 5 bases between them. Germline V gives CDR1 SGHTA, CDR2 FQGNSA. The CDR3 is 12 residues long.